Shown below are 20 T cell receptor beta chains from a single sample sequenced in a study of T cells after yellow fever vaccination. TCRdb processed the 5' RACE reads anew with MiXCR; each CDR3 protein has one entry. Of 450,000 to 550,000 distinct CDR3 sequences detected, just over 20% appear once; the ten largest clones hold around 17%. Here the sequenced sample was PBMCs, taken 21 days after the first yellow fever vaccination. Receptor source: a man younger than 35 who received the YFV17D yellow fever vaccine.

The chain is built from TRBV18 and TRBJ1-1; D call uncertain. There are 16 residues in the CDR3. The V gene lost 4 bases and the J gene lost 2 bases, with 17 bases spanning the gap. Germline assignment: CDR1 KGHSH and CDR2 LQKENI. The CDR3 loop reads CASSRRSEPPNTEAFF. CDR3 sequence (DNA): TGTGCCAGCTCACGCCGGTCAGAGCCCCCAAACACTGAAGCTTTCTTT.

This clonotype came up once. The V and J genes are TRBV27 and TRBJ2-1; 9 positions match TRBD2. Germline V gene sequence: CDR1 MNHEY, CDR2 SMNVEV (reference sequence). Trimming cost V 0 bases and J 7 bases; bases outside gene matches: 4. The CDR3 runs 15 residues. The CDR3 here is CASSLSWRGGNEQFF. CDR3 sequence (DNA): TGTGCCAGCAGTTTATCGTGGCGGGGGGGAAATGAGCAGTTCTTC.

The V call is TRBV6-1, the J call TRBJ1-4, with TRBD1 identical over 7 bases. The V gene's germline CDR1 is MNHNS and CDR2 SASEGT. V trimming: 5 bases; J trimming: 8 bases; junction bases outside the gene matches: 14. The length of the CDR3 is 16 residues. Written as DNA, the CDR3 is TGTGCCAGCAGTATGACAGACAGGGTGATTGGAGAAAAACTGTTTTTT. Translating gives CASSMTDRVIGEKLFF.

The rearrangement uses TRBV9 and TRBJ2-3; the match to TRBD2 covers 14 bases. J gave up 2 bases and V 4 bases, and 12 bases lay outside the gene matches. The CDR3 has 19 amino acids. Germline V CDR1 and CDR2: SGDLS, YYNGEE. The CDR3: CASSHGLAGGAPPTDTQYF. CDR3 sequence (DNA): TGTGCCAGCAGCCATGGACTAGCGGGGGGTGCCCCACCCACAGATACGCAGTATTTT.

This clonotype was detected only a few times. The chain has TRBV7-9 and TRBJ1-6; D not resolved. The CDR3 covers 14 residues. Trimming took 3 bases from V and 8 from J, leaving 11 bases between them. The germline V gene encodes CDR1 SEHNR and CDR2 FQNEAQ (reference sequence). In nucleotides, the CDR3 is TGTGCCAGCAGCTTTGTGGAAAGGGATTCACCCCTCCACTTT. Amino acids: CASSFVERDSPLHF.

The chain uses TRBV28 and TRBJ1-5; a possible D gene is TRBD1 (5 bases). Germline loops: CDR1 MDHEN, CDR2 SYDVKM. This CDR3 spans 14 amino acids. The germline V and J ends were trimmed by 6 bases and 6 bases, with 15 bases remaining between them. The CDR3 nucleotides are TGTGCCAGCAGCCCTGCGGGGGGGGGTCAGCCCCAGCATTTT. It is translated as CASSPAGGGQPQHF.

The chain has TRBV7-4 and TRBJ1-2; D perhaps matches TRBD1 (6 bases). The CDR3 is 15 amino acids. V lost 5 bases to trimming and J lost 3 bases, with 16 bases between them. Germline values: CDR1 SGHVT, CDR2 SQSDAQ. The CDR3 coding sequence is TGTGCCAGCAGCCTCAGAGGGGGTGGGGACTATGGCTACACCTTC. Its protein is CASSLRGGGDYGYTF.

The chain combines TRBV4-1 with TRBJ2-3, with D possibly being TRBD2 (5 bases). The CDR3 is 17 amino acids. Germline-derived CDR1 and CDR2 are MGHRA and YSYEKL. Trimming took off 2 bases at V and 0 bases at J, with 15 bases between the two ends. The CDR3 is CASSQRHSSGSTDTQYF. The CDR3 DNA reads TGCGCCAGCAGCCAACGCCATTCCAGCGGAAGCACAGATACGCAGTATTTT.

J is TRBJ2-5 and V is TRBV7-2; TRBD2 agrees at 7 bases. V lost 8 bases to trimming and J lost 5 bases; unmatched junction nucleotides: 8. The CDR3 has 13 amino acids. Per germline, CDR1 SGHTA and CDR2 FQGNSA. CDR3 DNA sequence: TGTGCCAGCCGGGGGGAGATGGGGGAGACCCAGTACTTC. Translated: CASRGEMGETQYF.

There are many counts of this clonotype. This chain uses TRBV7-2 with TRBJ2-1; no reliable D call. The length of the CDR3 is 13 residues. Germline values: CDR1 SGHTA, CDR2 FQGNSA. Between the trimmed V and J ends, which lost 5 bases and 8 bases, there was a span of 13 bases. The CDR3 DNA sequence: TGTGCCAGCAGCCGGACCCACCGGGATGAGCAGTTCTTC. Translation gives CASSRTHRDEQFF.

CDR3 DNA: TGTGCCAGCAGTTTCCTCGGGAAGAGCCAAGAGACCCAGTACTTC. Its protein product is CASSFLGKSQETQYF. The genes are TRBV28 and TRBJ2-5; D possibly corresponds to TRBD2 (5 bases). Germline V lookup: CDR1 MDHEN, CDR2 SYDVKM. V was clipped by 3 bases and J by 1 base, with 12 bases between them. The length of the CDR3 is 15 residues.

The chain combines TRBV6-4 with TRBJ2-3, with TRBD1 as a possible D gene (5 bases). The germline CDR1 and CDR2 sequences are MRHNA and SNTAGT. The CDR3 contains 13 residues. V lost 6 bases and J lost 2, with 9 bases in between. The CDR3 bases are TGTGCCAGCAGGAAGACAGTCACAGATACGCAGTATTTT. It encodes CASRKTVTDTQYF.

This clonotype was found a few times. The chain couples TRBV9 to TRBJ2-3, with D possibly being TRBD2 (6 bases). Germline-derived CDR1 and CDR2 are SGDLS and YYNGEE. There are 16 residues in the CDR3. Trimming shortened V by 4 bases and J by 1 base, and 16 bases separated the two germline ends. The CDR3 sequence: CASSLGLRSRTDTQYF. CDR3 bases: TGTGCCAGCAGCCTCGGACTAAGATCCCGCACAGATACGCAGTATTTT.

V and J are TRBV24-1 and TRBJ2-3, with 10 bases that match TRBD2. J was trimmed by 4 bases and V by 10 bases; bases with no gene match: 10. Germline CDR1 and CDR2: KGHDR and SFDVKD. CDR3 size: 15 residues. The CDR3 DNA sequence: TGTGCCACAGAAACTAGCGGGGACATTGCAGATACGCAGTATTTT. Translating gives CATETSGDIADTQYF.

This clonotype was found many times. The chain couples TRBV7-2 to TRBJ2-5, with 9 bases fitting TRBD2. In germline, CDR1 is SGHTA, CDR2 FQGNSA. The CDR3 spans 16 residues. V shed 2 bases and J 5 bases; nucleotides not matched to a gene: 9. DNA for the CDR3: TGTGCCAGCAGCTTAAGGCCAGCGGGGGGAGGCGAGACCCAGTACTTC. It is translated as CASSLRPAGGGETQYF.

This rearrangement joins TRBV4-2 to TRBJ2-5, with 7 bases that match TRBD1. Germline CDR1 is LGHNA and CDR2 is YNFKEQ. This CDR3 comprises 18 residues. V lost 3 bases and J lost 2; bases outside the gene matches: 15. CDR3 in DNA: TGTGCCAGCAGCCAGGATTACGACAGGGACGGATTTCAAGAGACCCAGTACTTC. This translates into CASSQDYDRDGFQETQYF.

This clonotype was seen repeatedly, ten times or more. This rearrangement joins TRBV12-3 or TRBV12-4 to TRBJ1-4; D unclear. With 2 bases removed from V and 8 bases from J, the gap between germline ends came to 12 bases. The CDR3 sequence is 14 residues long. This CDR3 is CASSLRDGGEKLFF. For the CDR3, the DNA is TGTGCCAGCAGTTTAAGAGATGGCGGAGAAAAACTGTTTTTT.

The sample holds many counts of this clonotype. The CDR3 is CASSLQGNSPLHF. The CDR3 coding sequence is TGCGCCAGCAGCTTGCAGGGGAATTCACCCCTCCACTTT. The rearrangement links TRBV5-1 to TRBJ1-6; the D gene is possibly TRBD1 (6 bases). V was cut by 1 base and J by 7 bases, with 6 bases left in between. The CDR3 has 13 residues. The germline V gene encodes CDR1 SGHRS and CDR2 YFSETQ.

J is TRBJ1-2 and V is TRBV13, with D maybe TRBD1 (6 bases). Germline-derived CDR1 and CDR2 are PRHDT and FYEKMQ (reference sequence). The V and J ends lost 5 bases and 4 bases respectively, with 17 bases between them. The CDR3 runs 15 residues. The CDR3, as DNA: TGTGCCAGCAGCCTCGGACACCCGGGGGCCTATGGCTACACCTTC. This gives the protein CASSLGHPGAYGYTF.

At least ten counts were recorded for this clonotype. V and J are TRBV6-5 and TRBJ2-7, with D possibly being TRBD2 (6 bases). Trimming took off 2 bases at V and 4 bases at J, with 18 bases between the two ends. This CDR3 comprises 16 residues. CDR1 is MNHEY and CDR2 is SVGAGI in the germline V gene. In DNA form, the CDR3 reads TGTGCCAGCAGTTACCGAGGTTTGGGGAGCGGGTACGAGCAGTACTTC. Its protein is CASSYRGLGSGYEQYF.